The 9 T cell receptor beta chains presented below share a single source sample, sequenced in a study of CD8 T cells in ankylosing spondylitis (dated by TCRdb to 2015 to 2018). The library was generated by 5' RACE. TCRdb shows the sequencer as Illumina HiSeq 2500. TCRdb trimmed the raw reads at Q25, called clones with MiXCR and kept productive beta chains. One record per CDR3 amino acid sequence lists the most common genes and DNA. For this sample there are a few hundred thousand distinct CDR3 sequences; 20% appear just once. 3% to 4% of the sample goes to the ten largest clones. The sample taken for sequencing was blood, either unsorted or a sorted T cell fraction (not recorded which). The receptors were sampled from a female donor with ankylosing spondylitis or in good health (not recorded which).

This clonotype was picked up a small number of times. The chain links TRBV29-1 to TRBJ1-2; no clear D gene. The CDR3 contains 12 residues. In germline, CDR1 is SQVTM, CDR2 ANQGSEA. V was pared by 4 bases and J by 0 bases, with 6 bases between. CDR3 in amino acids: CSVVGANYGYTF. The CDR3 nucleotides read TGCAGCGTTGTAGGAGCTAACTATGGCTACACCTTC.

This sequence joins TRBV5-6 and TRBJ1-6; D uncertain. Germline V gives CDR1 SGHDT, CDR2 YYEEEE. The CDR3 sequence is 13 residues long. The germline V and J ends were trimmed by 1 base and 9 bases, with 8 bases remaining between them. DNA of the CDR3: TGTGCCAGCAGCTTGTCGACTACTTCACCCCTCCACTTT. Translated: CASSLSTTSPLHF.

This clonotype was found a few times. The chain carries TRBV25-1 and TRBJ2-1, with TRBD2 matching 7 bases. V shed 2 bases, J shed 7 bases, and the junction held 11 bases outside the gene matches. Germline CDR1 and CDR2: MGHDK and SYGVNS. This CDR3 is 16 amino acids long. CDR3 in DNA: TGTGCCAGCAGTGAAGGGGAGGGGTCGAGTTTGAATGAGCAGTTCTTC. Its translation is CASSEGEGSSLNEQFF. Using reference TRBV25-1 and TRBJ2-1 for the parts outside the CDR3, the full variable domain is EADIYQTPRYLVIGTGKKITLECSQTMGHDKMYWYQQDPGMELHLIHYSYGVNSTEKGDLSSESTVSRIRTEHFPLTLESARPSHTSQYLCASSEGEGSSLNEQFFGPGTRLTVL.

The V call is TRBV12-5, the J call TRBJ1-6; D remains ambiguous. Germline-derived CDR1 and CDR2 are LGHNT and FRNRAP. The V end was cut by 1 base, the J end by 6 bases, with 10 bases between. The CDR3 is 15 residues long. CDR3 protein: CASGLAQGTNSPLHF. The CDR3 DNA is TGTGCTAGTGGTTTGGCACAAGGTACTAATTCACCCCTCCACTTT.

In its sample, this clonotype was seen a few times. This sequence joins TRBV18 and TRBJ1-3; D not resolved. The CDR3 is 14 residues long. V lost 0 bases and J 3 bases, leaving 6 bases between the germline ends. Germline V CDR1 and CDR2: KGHSH, LQKENI. The CDR3 region has the DNA TGTGCCAGCTCACCACCCGGACTTGGAAACACCATATATTTT. This encodes CASSPPGLGNTIYF.

J is TRBJ2-1 and V is TRBV24-1; TRBD2 might be the D (6 bases). In germline, CDR1 is KGHDR, CDR2 SFDVKD. This CDR3 has 16 residues. V was pared by 3 bases and J by 4 bases, with 15 bases between. The CDR3 nucleotides read TGTGCCACCAGTGATGGGCTAGCGCCCTTTTACAATGAGCAGTTCTTC. Residues: CATSDGLAPFYNEQFF.

The gene calls are TRBV20-1 and TRBJ2-5, with 9 positions matching TRBD2. This CDR3 comprises 15 residues. V lost 3 bases and J lost 4; bases outside the gene matches: 9. The germline CDR1 and CDR2 sequences are DFQATT and SNEGSKA (reference sequence). The CDR3 DNA follows: TGCAGTGCTAGGGTAGCGGGGGACCCCGCAGAGACCCAGTACTTC. It specifies CSARVAGDPAETQYF.

The rearrangement links TRBV9 to TRBJ1-3; 7 nucleotides align to TRBD1. V was clipped by 0 bases and J by 3 bases; unmatched bases: 6. The CDR3 loop spans 16 amino acids. Germline V gene lookup returns CDR1 SGDLS and CDR2 YYNGEE. The CDR3 loop reads CASSVDHRGGGNTIYF. Here the CDR3 DNA reads TGTGCCAGCAGCGTAGATCACAGGGGCGGTGGAAACACCATATATTTT.

This clonotype was found many times. This sequence joins TRBV7-2 and TRBJ2-7; weak D call: TRBD1 (5 bases). The germline V and J ends were trimmed by 3 bases and 5 bases, with 17 bases remaining between them. The CDR3 runs to 15 residues. The germline V gene encodes CDR1 SGHTA and CDR2 FQGNSA. CDR3 in DNA: TGTGCCAGCAGCTTCCCATCAGGGTTACGGCACGAGCAGTACTTC. Translating gives CASSFPSGLRHEQYF.